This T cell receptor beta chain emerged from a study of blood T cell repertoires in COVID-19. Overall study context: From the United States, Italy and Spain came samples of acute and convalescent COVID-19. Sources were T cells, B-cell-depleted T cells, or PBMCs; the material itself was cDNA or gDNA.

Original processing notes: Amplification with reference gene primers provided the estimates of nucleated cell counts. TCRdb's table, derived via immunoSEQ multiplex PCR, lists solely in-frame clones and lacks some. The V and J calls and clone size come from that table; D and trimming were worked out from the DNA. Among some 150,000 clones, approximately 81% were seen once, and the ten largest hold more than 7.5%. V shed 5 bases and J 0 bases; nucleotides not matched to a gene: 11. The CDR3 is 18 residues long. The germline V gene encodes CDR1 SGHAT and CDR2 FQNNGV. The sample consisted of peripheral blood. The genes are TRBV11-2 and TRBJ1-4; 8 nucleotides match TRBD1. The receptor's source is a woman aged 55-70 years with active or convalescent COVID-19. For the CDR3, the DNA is TGTGCCAGCAGCCGGGGTACGGGACAGGTTGCAACTAATGAAAAACTGTTTTTT. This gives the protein CASSRGTGQVATNEKLFF. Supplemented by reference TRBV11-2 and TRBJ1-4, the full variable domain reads EAGVAQSPRYKIIEKRQSVAFWCNPISGHATLYWYQQILGQGPKLLIQFQNNGVVDDSQLPKDRFSAERLKGVDSTLKIQPAKLEDSAVYLCASSRGTGQVATNEKLFFGSGTQLSVL.